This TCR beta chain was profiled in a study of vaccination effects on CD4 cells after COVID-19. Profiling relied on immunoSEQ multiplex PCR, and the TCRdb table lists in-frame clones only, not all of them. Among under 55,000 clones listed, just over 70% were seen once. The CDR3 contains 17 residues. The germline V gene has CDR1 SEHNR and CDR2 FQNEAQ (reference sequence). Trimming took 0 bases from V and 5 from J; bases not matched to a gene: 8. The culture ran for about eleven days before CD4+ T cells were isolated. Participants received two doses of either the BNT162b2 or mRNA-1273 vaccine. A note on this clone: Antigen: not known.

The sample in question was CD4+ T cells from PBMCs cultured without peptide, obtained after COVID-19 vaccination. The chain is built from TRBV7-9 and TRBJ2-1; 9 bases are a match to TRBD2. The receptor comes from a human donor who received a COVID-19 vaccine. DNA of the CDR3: TGTGCCAGCAGCTTAGCGCCTAGCGGGATATTCAACAATGAGCAGTTCTTC. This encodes CASSLAPSGIFNNEQFF.